These 7 T cell receptor beta chains came from one sample sequenced in a study of post-analysis software for immune sequencing data. Study-level findings and limits: Compared with controls, patients had more of about 5 TRBV segments, including TRBV5-6, TRBV5-1 and TRBV20-1.

Prepared libraries of TCR beta cDNA carried unique molecular identifiers. MiXCR, run by TCRdb on the PCR reads, gives a single entry per CDR3 protein. The sample lists 800,000 to 950,000 distinct CDR3 sequences, roughly 50% occurring once. Antigen specificity for these receptors is unknown. Source material: blood. The receptors shown here come from a girl between 10 and 17 years old with multiple sclerosis.

This chain uses TRBV15 with TRBJ2-3; 9 bases line up with TRBD2. Looked up from germline, CDR1 is LNHNV and CDR2 is YYDKDF (reference sequence). V was clipped by 0 bases and J by 5 bases; unmatched bases: 9. The CDR3 has 17 residues. The CDR3 coding sequence is TGTGCCACCAGCAGAGATCCCGCGGGAGGGGGTGAAGATACGCAGTATTTT. Its translation is CATSRDPAGGGEDTQYF.

This chain joins TRBV2 and TRBJ1-1, with D possibly TRBD1 on 6 matching bases. Per the germline V gene, CDR1 is SNHLY and CDR2 is FYNNEI. The CDR3 is made up of 17 amino acids. Trimming left V 2 bases short and J 1 base short, with 17 bases between. The DNA for the CDR3 is TGTGCCAGCAGTGAAATTCCTTGGACAGAGACGAACACTGAAGCTTTCTTT. Amino acids: CASSEIPWTETNTEAFF.

The chain recombines TRBV15 with TRBJ2-1, with 13 bases identical to TRBD2. This CDR3 spans 16 amino acids. CDR1 is LNHNV and CDR2 is YYDKDF in the germline V gene (reference sequence). J lost 8 bases, V lost 1 base, and 5 bases had no gene match. Here the CDR3 reads CATSRAGLAGDDEQFF. As DNA, the CDR3 is TGTGCCACCAGCAGAGCCGGACTAGCGGGAGACGATGAGCAGTTCTTC.

The rearrangement uses TRBV29-1 and TRBJ2-7; no reliable D call. Germline assignment: CDR1 SQVTM and CDR2 ANQGSEA. This CDR3 is built from 13 residues. V lost 6 bases to trimming and J lost 3 bases, with 15 bases between them. The CDR3 region is CSVGLVGYYEQYF. In DNA, the CDR3 is TGCAGCGTCGGTCTCGTAGGGTACTACGAGCAGTACTTC.

This clonotype has only a few counts. This chain joins TRBV4-1 and TRBJ1-4; D gene uncertain. The germline V and J ends were trimmed by 4 bases and 5 bases, with 14 bases remaining between them. Per germline, CDR1 MGHRA and CDR2 YSYEKL. The CDR3 length is 15 residues. In DNA, the CDR3 is TGCGCCAGCAGCCTCCAACAGCATCTCAATGAAAAACTGTTTTTT. Its protein product is CASSLQQHLNEKLFF.

The V call is TRBV5-1, the J call TRBJ2-7; no firm D call. The CDR3 has 15 residues. V lost 0 bases and J 6 bases, leaving 16 bases between the germline ends. Germline lookup yields CDR1 SGHRS and CDR2 YFSETQ. CDR3 sequence (DNA): TGCGCCAGCAGCTTGGTTGTGGCGACCGGAACCGAGCAGTACTTC. As protein: CASSLVVATGTEQYF.

CDR3 sequence (DNA): TGTGCCAGCAGCCCCCGGACGGTCAACAATGAAAAACTGTTTTTT. This sequence encodes CASSPRTVNNEKLFF. V is TRBV9 and J is TRBJ1-4; no reliable D call. The CDR3 sequence is 15 residues long. CDR1 and CDR2 from the germline V gene are SGDLS and YYNGEE. V dropped 4 bases and J dropped 5 bases, with 15 bases sitting between them.